This TCR beta chain was sequenced in a study of beta chain features in type 1 diabetes. Background on the study: What patients shared with healthy donors was a similar profile of age, gender and cell yields.

Study-wide results and caveats: Across all four CD4+ subsets, people with type 1 diabetes showed modestly shorter TCRB CDR3s.

Germline values: CDR1 SGHAT, CDR2 FQNNGV. V shed 3 bases and J 3 bases; nucleotides not matched to a gene: 3. The CDR3 has 14 amino acids. The investigators reverse transcribed all of the isolated RNA, so they sequenced expressed TCRB transcripts. The average output of naive, central memory and regulatory T cell samples was millions of reads. Clones were read by immunoSEQ multiplex PCR, and TCRdb kept only the in-frame ones, dropping some. The table records 150,000 to 200,000 clones, about 8.3% of them present only once. As concerns this clone: Its antigen is unknown.

This rearrangement joins TRBV11-2 to TRBJ2-3; 7 bases agree with TRBD2. Sequenced input: central memory CD4+ T cells from blood. The source is a woman between 18 and 30 years old with type 1 diabetes. The CDR3 region has the DNA TGTGCCAGCAGCTTCACGCGGGGGACAGATACGCAGTATTTT. Amino acid sequence: CASSFTRGTDTQYF.